A single sample gave rise to the 8 T cell receptor beta chains below, sequenced in a study of CD8+CD57+ T cells in acquired aplastic anemia. Patients selected for sequencing had displayed CD8+CD57+ cell expansion by flow cytometry. TCR beta VDJ combinations and CDR3 sequences were profiled from genomic DNA. TCRdb itself ran the reads through MiXCR, one entry per CDR3 protein. Of around 430,000 distinct CDR3 sequences detected, around 30% appear once; the ten largest clones hold roughly 0.89%. Sequenced sample: sorted CD4+, CD8+, or CD8+CD57+ T cells (not recorded which) from PBMCs. These receptors were obtained from a human donor with aplastic anemia.

This clonotype has at least ten counts. This chain uses TRBV15 with TRBJ1-1, with a weak D call TRBD1 (5 bases). V dropped 0 bases and J dropped 1 base, with 9 bases sitting between them. The CDR3 has 15 residues. CDR1 LNHNV and CDR2 YYDKDF come from the germline V gene (reference sequence). As DNA, the CDR3 is TGTGCCACCAGCAGAGATTTTGGGGGGAACACTGAAGCTTTCTTT. Encoded protein: CATSRDFGGNTEAFF.

V usage is TRBV11-2 and J usage is TRBJ1-1; 9 positions agree with TRBD1. Germline lookup yields CDR1 SGHAT and CDR2 FQNNGV. This CDR3 has 16 amino acids. The J segment lost 6 bases and the V segment lost 5 bases, leaving 13 bases of the junction unmatched. The CDR3 DNA sequence: TGTGCCAGCAGCCACCGGGGTTGGGACAGGGAGTCTGAAGCTTTCTTT. Translating it yields CASSHRGWDRESEAFF.

This clonotype was recorded at least ten times. V is TRBV24-1 and J is TRBJ1-1; no clear D. Trimming shortened V by 2 bases and J by 0 bases, and 9 bases separated the two germline ends. In germline, CDR1 is KGHDR, CDR2 SFDVKD. The CDR3 spans 15 residues. This CDR3 is CATSDSLGLNTEAFF. The CDR3 DNA reads as TGTGCCACCAGTGATTCACTGGGATTGAACACTGAAGCTTTCTTT.

The rearrangement uses TRBV30 and TRBJ2-5, with TRBD2 matching 15 bases. This CDR3 contains 14 residues. Germline V gene data show CDR1 as GTSNPN and CDR2 as SVGIG (reference sequence). The V and J ends lost 5 bases and 5 bases, in that order; junction bases with no gene match: 3. The CDR3 DNA follows: TGTGCCTGGGGGACTAGCGGGGGGCGGGAGACCCAGTACTTC. Residues: CAWGTSGGRETQYF.

This clonotype was counted a few times. This chain uses TRBV12-3 or TRBV12-4 with TRBJ1-5, with 8 bases aligning to TRBD1. Losses at the gene ends were 7 bases for V and 2 bases for J; bases not matched to a gene: 4. CDR3 size: 14 residues. In DNA form, the CDR3 reads TGTGCCAGCAAGACAGGGGTTGGCAATCAGCCCCAGCATTTT. Amino acids: CASKTGVGNQPQHF.

The gene calls are TRBV5-5 and TRBJ1-1; TRBD1 aligns across 8 bases. This CDR3 region has 16 residues. V shed 0 bases and J 8 bases; nucleotides not matched to a gene: 12. From germline, CDR1 is SGHKS and CDR2 YYEKEE (reference sequence). In nucleotides, the CDR3 is TGTGCCAGCAGCTTGGTGGCCTCAGGGGGCGGATGGGAAGCTTTCTTT. It encodes CASSLVASGGGWEAFF.

V gene TRBV20-1 combines with J gene TRBJ1-5, with D unresolved. The CDR3 has 12 amino acids. Trimming removed 1 base at V and 4 bases at J, with 5 bases between. Germline V gives CDR1 DFQATT, CDR2 SNEGSKA (reference sequence). CDR3 sequence reads: CSARVTNQPQHF. CDR3 DNA: TGCAGTGCTAGAGTAACTAATCAGCCCCAGCATTTT.

The rearrangement links TRBV2 to TRBJ2-1; the match to TRBD2 covers 9 bases. Unmatched junction bases numbered 16, after V lost 5 bases and J lost 8 bases. The CDR3 totals 17 residues. Germline CDR1 and CDR2: SNHLY and FYNNEI. Here the CDR3 reads CASSYRNLGSGSDEQFF. The CDR3 nucleotides read TGTGCCAGCAGTTATAGGAATCTGGGTAGCGGGAGTGATGAGCAGTTCTTC. Combining the CDR3 with reference TRBV2 and TRBJ2-1 gives the whole variable domain EPEVTQTPSHQVTQMGQEVILRCVPISNHLYFYWYRQILGQKVEFLVSFYNNEISEKSEIFDDQFSVERPDGSNFTLKIRSTKLEDSAMYFCASSYRNLGSGSDEQFFGPGTRLTVL.